This T cell receptor beta chain was sequenced in a study of cytomegalovirus exposure and HLA in healthy donors (dated 2017 in TCRdb). About the full investigation: In an earlier analysis of roughly 500 of the donors, 250 to 350 Gb of sequence data and approximately 120 million unique TCR beta sequences from about 179 million T cells were reported. Alongside the repertoire data, information on donor age, sex, ethnicity and CMV serostatus was compiled. Of the approximately 400 genotyped donors, over 65% fell in the genetic ancestry cluster associated with self-reported Caucasian donors. Typing coverage differed by locus: A, B, C, DRB1 and DQB1 were typed in about 629-630 donors, DQA1 in approximately 520, DPA1 in 600 to 610, and DPB1 in just under 490. Every repertoire in the discovery cohort had been generated on one and the same sequencing platform. The T cell repertoires of under 700 subjects were profiled by immunosequencing and related to cytomegalovirus serostatus. Rather than drawing on any new phenotypic data, the later analysis identified candidate immune exposures from TCR beta sequences and the way those sequences occurred across donors. Five DR-DQ haplotypes were treated as single units for association and clustering because of strong linkage in the cohort. To decide whether each TCR beta V gene segment behaved as functional or pseudogenic, an earlier analysis of over 500 of the donors relied on high-throughput TCR beta sequencing. HLA typing included class I and class II loci at four-digit resolution. Among roughly 370 genotyped donors of the cohort, an average of about 240,000 unique TCR beta nucleotide sequences were sequenced per donor, roughly 20% of them non-productive. To study patterns of TCR occurrence, a later analysis re-analyzed previously published TCR beta repertoires from around 700 donors and added high-resolution HLA genotyping. Genome-wide SNP genotypes for about 65% of the roughly 700 donors were used in a later genetic analysis, which treated that subset as a discovery cohort. About 300 gigabases of sequencing data and 70 million to 100 million unique TCR sequences made up an early release that covered approximately 650 HLA-typed donors. The study aimed to test whether signatures of past pathogen exposure could be identified by cataloging public T cell receptors. The study combined high-throughput TCR immunosequencing, statistical association of individual TCRs with disease status, and machine learning to predict cytomegalovirus infection status. Along with the approximately 700-subject first cohort, a separate validation cohort of some 130 different subjects was used.

The germline V gene specifies MGHRA as CDR1 and YSYEKL as CDR2. V sheds 1 base and J sheds 5 bases, leaving 12 bases between their ends. From its cysteine to its phenylalanine, the CDR3 spans 15 amino acids. This entry keeps only the CDR3 DNA: 45 bases, framed from base 1. The library relied on the immunoSEQ multiplex PCR assay. The multiplex PCR relied on a mix of 60 forward primers for TCR Vbeta segments and 13 reverse primers for TCR Jbeta segments. The CDR3 region of rearranged TCR beta genes was amplified from genomic DNA with a multiplex PCR assay. On the Illumina HiSeq System, the amplified TCR beta libraries were sequenced as 87-base-pair reads. On the study's bioinformatics: In a later analysis, 70 million to 95 million unique TCR beta chains were counted across the approximately 640 repertoires, and roughly 11 million of these chains were shared by at least two donors. A nearest-neighbor algorithm error-corrected the raw reads and collapsed the reads into unique sequences, merging closely related sequences to remove PCR and sequencing errors. Alignment of CDR3 sequences to IMGT reference sequences was used to assign V, D and J gene segments. Each retained sequence needed at least a six-nucleotide match to both a V gene segment and a J gene segment. Rearrangements were classified as productive when the CDR3 lacked stop codons and remained in frame with V and J, and all other rearrangements were classified as non-productive. CDR3 was defined by IMGT convention, running from the second conserved V-encoded cysteine to the conserved J-encoded phenylalanine. In an earlier analysis of roughly 580 of the donors, sequences lacking an unambiguous match to a single V gene segment were excluded. In an earlier analysis of a few hundred of the donors, V segments were called functional above 56.7% productive rearrangements and were called segregating when the between-donor standard deviation exceeded 5%. To diagnose cytomegalovirus status from the catalog of TCR beta chain sequences, a statistical classification framework was built. In a later analysis, TCR nucleotide sequences were compared against IMGT/GENE-DB human TR gene sequences so that V and J genes could be assigned. In a later analysis, CDR3 sequences and most-parsimonious VDJ recombination scenarios were assigned using the TCRdist pipeline. In a later analysis, every TCR beta chain was defined by the combination of its CDR3 amino acid sequence and its V-gene family, and reads without a unique V-gene family were dropped. As a way to deal with suspected cross-contamination and a sequencing artifact, a later analysis dropped under 600 nucleotide sequences that were highly shared and had low generation probability. A later analysis calculated a clonal expansion index for each public chain from normalized within-repertoire ranks of inferred template counts. In a later analysis, generation probabilities were computed with a VDJ recombination model fitted to out-of-frame rearrangements, and the resulting probabilities were checked against IGoR. A later analysis scored TCR-TCR, TCR-HLA and TCR-CMV co-occurrence with hypergeometric tests, applying a repertoire-size bias correction to TCR pairs. False discovery rates were estimated in a later analysis by permuting HLA or CMV assignments 20 times. In a later analysis, co-occurring TCRs were grouped using DBSCAN, with TCRdist sequence similarity added in when clustering inside HLA-allele-positive subsets. Repertoires with fewer than 30,000 or more than 120,000 public chains, plus five repertoires with anomalous nucleotide sharing, were excluded from co-occurrence clustering. TCRdb's version of the immuneACCESS table is confined to in-frame rearrangements and falls short of the full clone set. An unresolved V gene accounts for under half of the shortfall where checked; the remainder is of unknown origin. That table is the source of V, J and clone size, and D and trimming were worked out from the DNA. A total of 150,000 to 200,000 clones appear in this sample, over 80% of them only once. The top ten clonotypes cover approximately 1.5% of the sample.

The cohort comprised hundreds of healthy bone marrow donors. At the time of sampling, all cohort members were nominally healthy, though unrecorded immune exposures were likely present. The donor was CMV seronegative and was included in the group of under 450 seronegative cohort members. Each donor provided a peripheral blood sample, and peripheral blood mononuclear cells were used for TCR beta sequencing. Genomic DNA was extracted from the blood cell samples with the Qiagen DNeasy Blood Extraction Kit. This clone was recorded once. The clone's antigen remains unknown. Per-base quality was not reported, and no clone a single base away is much larger than it. Broader findings and caveats from the paper: A later analysis reported that several top co-occurrence clusters appeared linked to parvovirus B19, influenza, CMV and Epstein-Barr virus. It was suggested by the authors that the approach could potentially be generalized to other disease states and immunological phenotypes. Correlated functional status among segregating V segments might be attributable to linkage disequilibrium, but an unknown experimental factor could not be ruled out. A group of highly shared sequence variants was considered likely to be a technical artifact of the sequencing pipeline. A later analysis found that TCR association rates varied across HLA loci, with DRB1 alleles showing the most associated TCRs and HLA-C alleles the fewest. The earlier analysis of 587 of the donors excluded seventeen rarely observed V segments, including chromosome 9 orphons, because counts were too low. In this cohort, only TCR beta chains were sequenced, and detectable features were limited by the absence of alpha or paired-chain data. In a later analysis, HLA-associated TCR beta chains were found to be more clonally expanded and to have lower generation probabilities than equally common non-associated chains. The presence/absence analyses assumed that sequencing depth was roughly uniform across donors, and that assumption may not be true. A later genetic analysis reported fewer N-insertions in productive TCRs among donors in an Asian-associated ancestry cluster than the roughly 720-donor mean. Because the 87-base-pair reads could not distinguish some IMGT-functional V segments, including TRBV6-2 and TRBV6-3, those segments were excluded. V-gene and J-gene trimming of TCR beta chains was associated with a missense DCLRE1C variant in a later genetic analysis, and the association was replicated in an independent cohort. A further reported finding was that TCR beta sequences accurately predicted the HLA-A and HLA-B alleles for most subjects in the first cohort. Because some donors lacked HLA typing at each locus, the association tests relied only on the typed subset. Immune exposure information for the cohort was limited to CMV serostatus. In both the original and validation cohorts, the classifier was reported to diagnose cytomegalovirus status with high specificity and sensitivity. In a later analysis, around 17,000 TCR beta sequences were associated with specific HLA alleles at a false discovery rate of 0.05. Three of the identified cytomegalovirus-associated TCR beta chains were confirmed in vitro to be specific for cytomegalovirus antigens. Strong co-occurrence of HLA alleles, especially DR and DQ, made assigning TCR associations to individual alleles difficult. In the study, 150 to 200 TCR beta chains were listed as associated with cytomegalovirus. Across donors, most TCR sequences were observed very rarely, whereas some public TCRs were present in many individuals. An earlier analysis of approximately 500 of the donors showed that most TCR beta V segments appeared in productive rearrangements either about 87% or about 30% of the time, which broadly matched IMGT annotations. In a later analysis, most CMV-associated TCR beta chains were found to appear HLA-restricted, with HLA associations seemingly driven largely by CMV exposure.

The material sequenced was PBMCs. The clonotype comes from a woman between 18 and 29 years old in good health and CMV-seronegative. Recombination connected TRBV4-1 to TRBJ2-1; possibly the D gene is TRBD2, per 6 matching bases. The DNA sequence is as follows: TGCGCCAGCAGCCAAGGTCGGGGGTCAAACAATGAGCAGTTCTTC. This translates into CASSQGRGSNNEQFF.